This T cell receptor (beta chain) was profiled in a study of T cells after yellow fever vaccination. Background on the study: Preparation used SMART-Seq v4 Ultra Low Input for the low-cell-number fractions.

The V and J ends lost 7 bases and 3 bases respectively, with 13 bases between them. Germline-derived CDR1 and CDR2 are MNHEY and SVGEGT. CDR3 length: 13 amino acids. Universal primer sites and UMIs were introduced during 5'RACE template-switching synthesis of TCR cDNA. From the 5' RACE reads, TCRdb called clonotypes with MiXCR, one entry per CDR3 protein. The repertoire holds 450,000 to 600,000 distinct CDR3 sequences, with around 17% as singletons. This clonotype has just a few counts. The V call is TRBV6-2 or TRBV6-3, the J call TRBJ2-7; the D gene is possibly TRBD1 (5 bases). Sequencing was performed on PBMCs, taken around 5 days after the first yellow fever vaccination. The sequence derives from a man between 18 and 35 years old who received the YFV17D yellow fever vaccine. The CDR3 here is CASNTNTGYEQYF. The CDR3 DNA is TGTGCCAGCAACACCAATACAGGCTACGAGCAGTACTTC.